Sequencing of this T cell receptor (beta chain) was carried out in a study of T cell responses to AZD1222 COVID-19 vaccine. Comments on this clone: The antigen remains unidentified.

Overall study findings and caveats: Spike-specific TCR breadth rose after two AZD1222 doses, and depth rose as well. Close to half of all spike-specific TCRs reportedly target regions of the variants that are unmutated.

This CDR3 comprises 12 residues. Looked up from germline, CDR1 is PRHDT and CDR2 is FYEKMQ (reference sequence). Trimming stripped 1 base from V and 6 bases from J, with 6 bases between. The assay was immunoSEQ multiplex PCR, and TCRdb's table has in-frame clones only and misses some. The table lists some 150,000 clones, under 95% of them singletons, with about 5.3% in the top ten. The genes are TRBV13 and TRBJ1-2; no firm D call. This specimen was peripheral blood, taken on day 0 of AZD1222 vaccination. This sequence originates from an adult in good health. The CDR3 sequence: CASSLVGNGYTF. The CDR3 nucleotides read TGTGCCAGCAGCTTAGTCGGGAATGGCTACACCTTC. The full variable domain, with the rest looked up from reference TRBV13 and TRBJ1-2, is AAGVIQSPRHLIKEKRETATLKCYPIPRHDTVYWYQQGPGQDPQFLISFYEKMQSDKGSIPDRFSAQQFSDYHSELNMSSLELGDSALYFCASSLVGNGYTFGSGTRLTVV.